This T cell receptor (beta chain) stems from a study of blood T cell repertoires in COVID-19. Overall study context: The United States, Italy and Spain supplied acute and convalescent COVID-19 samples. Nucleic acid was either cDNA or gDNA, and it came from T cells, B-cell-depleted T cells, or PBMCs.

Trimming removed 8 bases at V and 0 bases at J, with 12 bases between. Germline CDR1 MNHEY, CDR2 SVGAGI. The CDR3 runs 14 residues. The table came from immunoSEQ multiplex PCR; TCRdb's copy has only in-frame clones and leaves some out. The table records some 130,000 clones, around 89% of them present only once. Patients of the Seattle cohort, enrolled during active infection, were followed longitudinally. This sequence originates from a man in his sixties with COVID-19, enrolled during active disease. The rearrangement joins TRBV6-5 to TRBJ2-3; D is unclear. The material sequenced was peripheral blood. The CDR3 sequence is CASRFETSTDTQYF. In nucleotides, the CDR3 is TGTGCCAGCCGTTTTGAAACTAGCACAGATACGCAGTATTTT.